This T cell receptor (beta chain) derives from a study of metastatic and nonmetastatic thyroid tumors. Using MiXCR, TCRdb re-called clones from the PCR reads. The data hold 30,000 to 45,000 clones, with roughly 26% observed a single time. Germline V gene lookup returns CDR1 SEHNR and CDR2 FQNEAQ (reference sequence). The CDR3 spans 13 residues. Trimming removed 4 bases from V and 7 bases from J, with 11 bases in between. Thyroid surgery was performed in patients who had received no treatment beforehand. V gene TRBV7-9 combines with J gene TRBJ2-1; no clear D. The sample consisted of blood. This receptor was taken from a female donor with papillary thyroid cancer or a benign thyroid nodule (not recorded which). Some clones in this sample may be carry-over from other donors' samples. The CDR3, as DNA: TGTGCCAGCAGCTCAAGAACTCAGAATGAGCAGTTCTTC. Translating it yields CASSSRTQNEQFF.